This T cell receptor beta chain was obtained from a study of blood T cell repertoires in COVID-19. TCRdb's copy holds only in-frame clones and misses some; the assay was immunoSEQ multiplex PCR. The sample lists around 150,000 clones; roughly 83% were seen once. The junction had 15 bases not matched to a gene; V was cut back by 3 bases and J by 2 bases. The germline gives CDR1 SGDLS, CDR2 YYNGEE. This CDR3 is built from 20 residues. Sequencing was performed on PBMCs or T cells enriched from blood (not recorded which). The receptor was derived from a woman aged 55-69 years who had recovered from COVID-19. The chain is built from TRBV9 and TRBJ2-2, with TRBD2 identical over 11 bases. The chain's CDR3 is CASSAPPRLAGLTNTGELFF. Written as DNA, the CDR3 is TGTGCCAGCAGCGCCCCCCCCCGACTAGCGGGGCTAACAAACACCGGGGAGCTGTTTTTT.